These T cell receptor beta chains were read from a single sample in a study of control samples from healthy donors and cancer patients. The data were produced by immunoSEQ multiplex PCR, yet TCRdb's version contains in-frame clones alone and is incomplete. Of about 160,000 clones in the sample, about 90% are singletons; the top ten hold about 12%. The sequencing sample was made of blood. Source of these receptors: a man aged 30-40 years in good health. The CDR3 runs from the conserved cysteine through the conserved F or W. A D gene is named only where the DNA matches it firmly. The size of a clone is reported for some rows only, either as once, few or many, or as a class for expanded clones.

v_gene: TRBV18
abundance: NA
j_gene: TRBJ1-1
d_gene: TRBD1
CDR3aa: CASSPLRYRGTIKVGAEAFF
CDR3nt: TGTGCCAGCTCACCACTACGCTACAGGGGTACGATTAAAGTGGGCGCTGAAGCTTTCTTT

v_gene: TRBV4-1
abundance: NA
j_gene: TRBJ1-2
d_gene: NA
CDR3aa: CASSQPQSNYGYTF
CDR3nt: TGCGCCAGCAGCCAACCCCAGAGTAACTATGGCTACACCTTC

v_gene: TRBV18
abundance: NA
j_gene: TRBJ1-2
d_gene: NA
CDR3aa: CASSPGRGHGYTF
CDR3nt: TGTGCCAGCTCACCAGGCAGGGGCCATGGCTACACCTTC

v_gene: TRBV29-1
abundance: few
j_gene: TRBJ2-1
d_gene: TRBD2
CDR3aa: CSVKPVAGVGYNEQFF
CDR3nt: TGCAGCGTTAAACCCGTAGCGGGAGTTGGGTACAATGAGCAGTTCTTC

v_gene: TRBV4-2
abundance: many
j_gene: TRBJ1-6
d_gene: NA
CDR3aa: CASSQDWGRGNSPLHF
CDR3nt: TGTGCCAGCAGCCAAGATTGGGGGCGGGGAAATTCACCCCTCCACTTT

v_gene: TRBV6-2/TRBV6-3
abundance: NA
j_gene: TRBJ2-4
d_gene: NA
CDR3aa: CASSPRARAKNIQYF
CDR3nt: TGTGCCAGCAGTCCCCGGGCTCGGGCCAAAAACATTCAGTACTTC

v_gene: TRBV4-1
abundance: NA
j_gene: TRBJ2-2
d_gene: NA
CDR3aa: CASSYAMGTRKNTGELFF
CDR3nt: TGCGCCAGCAGCTATGCTATGGGGACGAGAAAGAACACCGGGGAGCTGTTTTTT

v_gene: TRBV28
abundance: NA
j_gene: TRBJ2-3
d_gene: NA
CDR3aa: CASSYPARTGGSTQYF
CDR3nt: TGTGCCAGCAGCTATCCCGCGAGAACCGGGGGAAGTACGCAGTATTTT

v_gene: TRBV7-9
abundance: once
j_gene: TRBJ1-1
d_gene: NA
CDR3aa: CASSLGQNTEAFF
CDR3nt: TGTGCCAGCAGCCTGGGCCAGAACACTGAAGCTTTCTTT

v_gene: TRBV2
abundance: NA
j_gene: TRBJ1-3
d_gene: NA
CDR3aa: CASRVGTTGNTIYF
CDR3nt: TGTGCCAGCCGAGTCGGGACCACTGGAAACACCATATATTTT

v_gene: TRBV27
abundance: NA
j_gene: TRBJ2-4
d_gene: TRBD2
CDR3aa: CASSSLPSGSNIQYF
CDR3nt: TGTGCCAGCAGTTCGCTCCCTAGCGGGAGCAACATTCAGTACTTC

v_gene: TRBV7-9
abundance: NA
j_gene: TRBJ1-1
d_gene: NA
CDR3aa: CASSLDRRNTEAFF
CDR3nt: TGTGCCAGCAGTTTGGACAGACGGAACACTGAAGCTTTCTTT

v_gene: TRBV11-2
abundance: NA
j_gene: TRBJ1-1
d_gene: TRBD1
CDR3aa: CASSRRTGREAFF
CDR3nt: TGTGCCAGCAGCCGCCGGACAGGCCGTGAAGCTTTCTTT

v_gene: TRBV7-9
abundance: NA
j_gene: TRBJ2-7
d_gene: NA
CDR3aa: CASSFEMGHYNEQYF
CDR3nt: TGTGCCAGCAGCTTCGAAATGGGACACTACAACGAGCAGTACTTC

v_gene: TRBV5-1
abundance: NA
j_gene: TRBJ2-1
d_gene: TRBD1
CDR3aa: CASSAGTGPWGDEQFF
CDR3nt: TGCGCCAGCAGCGCGGGGACAGGTCCTTGGGGAGATGAGCAGTTCTTC

v_gene: TRBV3-1/TRBV3-2
abundance: NA
j_gene: TRBJ2-3
d_gene: NA
CDR3aa: CASSPMGIGLTDTQYF
CDR3nt: TGTGCCAGCAGCCCCATGGGGATCGGTCTCACAGATACGCAGTATTTT

v_gene: TRBV4-1
abundance: NA
j_gene: TRBJ2-5
d_gene: NA
CDR3aa: CASSPPPGIQETQYF
CDR3nt: TGCGCCAGCAGCCCACCACCTGGGATCCAAGAGACCCAGTACTTC

v_gene: TRBV28
abundance: once
j_gene: TRBJ1-2
d_gene: NA
CDR3aa: CASSLAGSGGYTF
CDR3nt: TGTGCCAGCAGTTTAGCGGGGAGTGGAGGCTACACCTTC

v_gene: TRBV19
abundance: NA
j_gene: TRBJ2-7
d_gene: NA
CDR3aa: CASRQGVGYEQYF
CDR3nt: TGTGCCAGTAGGCAGGGAGTGGGCTACGAGCAGTACTTC

v_gene: TRBV6-6
abundance: NA
j_gene: TRBJ2-6
d_gene: NA
CDR3aa: CASRPPGTGANVLTF
CDR3nt: TGTGCCAGCAGACCCCCCGGGACTGGGGCCAACGTCCTGACTTTC

v_gene: TRBV3-1/TRBV3-2
abundance: NA
j_gene: TRBJ2-5
d_gene: NA
CDR3aa: CASSRRRDQETQYF
CDR3nt: TGTGCCAGCAGCCGTAGGCGGGATCAAGAGACCCAGTACTTC

v_gene: TRBV7-6
abundance: NA
j_gene: TRBJ2-1
d_gene: NA
CDR3aa: CASGVEERQFF
CDR3nt: TGTGCCAGCGGAGTAGAGGAGAGGCAGTTCTTC

v_gene: TRBV28
abundance: NA
j_gene: TRBJ1-1
d_gene: NA
CDR3aa: CASIKGPGSRPNTEAFF
CDR3nt: TGTGCCAGCATCAAAGGTCCAGGGAGTAGACCGAACACTGAAGCTTTCTTT

v_gene: TRBV10-3
abundance: NA
j_gene: TRBJ2-6
d_gene: TRBD2
CDR3aa: CAISLLAGDSSGANVLTF
CDR3nt: TGTGCCATCAGTTTATTAGCGGGGGACAGCTCTGGGGCCAACGTCCTGACTTTC

v_gene: TRBV12-3/TRBV12-4
abundance: NA
j_gene: TRBJ1-1
d_gene: NA
CDR3aa: CASRATGPVEAFF
CDR3nt: TGTGCCAGCAGGGCCACGGGGCCAGTTGAAGCTTTCTTT

v_gene: TRBV7-9
abundance: NA
j_gene: TRBJ1-3
d_gene: NA
CDR3aa: CASSLVSGDGNTIYF
CDR3nt: TGTGCCAGCAGCTTAGTGTCAGGGGATGGAAACACCATATATTTT

v_gene: TRBV6-2/TRBV6-3
abundance: NA
j_gene: TRBJ1-1
d_gene: NA
CDR3aa: CASSYSGHPRRNTEAFF
CDR3nt: TGTGCCAGCAGTTACTCGGGGCATCCCCGAAGGAACACTGAAGCTTTCTTT

v_gene: TRBV29-1
abundance: NA
j_gene: TRBJ2-7
d_gene: NA
CDR3aa: CSVARDHDYEQYF
CDR3nt: TGCAGCGTTGCCCGGGACCACGACTACGAGCAGTACTTC

v_gene: TRBV12-3/TRBV12-4
abundance: NA
j_gene: TRBJ1-1
d_gene: NA
CDR3aa: CASGPNTEAFF
CDR3nt: TGTGCCAGCGGACCAAACACTGAAGCTTTCTTT

v_gene: TRBV21-1
abundance: NA
j_gene: TRBJ2-1
d_gene: NA
CDR3aa: CASTKGGSFISYNEQFF
CDR3nt: TGTGCCAGCACCAAGGGGGGCAGCTTCATATCCTACAATGAGCAGTTCTTC

v_gene: TRBV27
abundance: NA
j_gene: TRBJ1-4
d_gene: NA
CDR3aa: CASSLVYSEKLFF
CDR3nt: TGTGCCAGCAGTTTAGTCTATAGCGAAAAACTGTTTTTT

v_gene: TRBV19
abundance: NA
j_gene: TRBJ2-7
d_gene: TRBD1
CDR3aa: CASSTTPKGAYEQYF
CDR3nt: TGTGCCAGTAGTACCACCCCTAAGGGGGCTTACGAGCAGTACTTC

v_gene: TRBV19
abundance: once
j_gene: TRBJ1-5
d_gene: NA
CDR3aa: CASSISRVRNQPQHF
CDR3nt: TGTGCCAGTAGTATATCGAGGGTTCGCAATCAGCCCCAGCATTTT

v_gene: TRBV5-1
abundance: NA
j_gene: TRBJ2-2
d_gene: NA
CDR3aa: CASFPGGKSGELFF
CDR3nt: TGCGCCAGCTTTCCCGGAGGAAAGAGCGGGGAGCTGTTTTTT

v_gene: TRBV12-3/TRBV12-4
abundance: NA
j_gene: TRBJ2-7
d_gene: NA
CDR3aa: CASRSNRGGEQYF
CDR3nt: TGTGCCAGCCGATCGAACAGGGGAGGCGAGCAGTACTTC

v_gene: TRBV7-9
abundance: NA
j_gene: TRBJ2-1
d_gene: NA
CDR3aa: CASSPLGFSSYNEQFF
CDR3nt: TGTGCCAGCAGCCCACTCGGGTTTAGCTCCTACAATGAGCAGTTCTTC

v_gene: TRBV5-1
abundance: NA
j_gene: TRBJ2-3
d_gene: NA
CDR3aa: CASSFDRDTQYF
CDR3nt: TGCGCCAGCAGCTTCGATAGAGATACGCAGTATTTT

v_gene: TRBV7-8
abundance: NA
j_gene: TRBJ2-7
d_gene: TRBD1
CDR3aa: CASSLNDRGAYEQYF
CDR3nt: TGTGCCAGCAGCTTAAACGACAGGGGGGCCTACGAGCAGTACTTC

v_gene: TRBV5-1
abundance: NA
j_gene: TRBJ2-6
d_gene: NA
CDR3aa: CASSLVGAGANVLTF
CDR3nt: TGCGCCAGCAGCTTGGTAGGGGCCGGGGCCAACGTCCTGACTTTC

v_gene: TRBV27
abundance: few
j_gene: TRBJ1-5
d_gene: NA
CDR3aa: CASSSRRNSNQPQHF
CDR3nt: TGTGCCAGCAGTTCCCGACGGAATAGCAATCAGCCCCAGCATTTT

v_gene: TRBV16
abundance: once
j_gene: TRBJ2-1
d_gene: TRBD2
CDR3aa: CASSQSMTSGPYNEQFF
CDR3nt: TGTGCCAGCAGCCAATCGATGACTAGCGGGCCCTACAATGAGCAGTTCTTC

v_gene: TRBV9
abundance: NA
j_gene: TRBJ2-5
d_gene: NA
CDR3aa: CASSVAVSGAETQYF
CDR3nt: TGTGCCAGCAGCGTAGCGGTTAGCGGAGCGGAGACCCAGTACTTC

v_gene: TRBV7-2
abundance: NA
j_gene: TRBJ1-4
d_gene: NA
CDR3aa: CASSSQGFNEKLFF
CDR3nt: TGTGCCAGCAGCTCACAGGGCTTTAATGAAAAACTGTTTTTT

v_gene: TRBV21-1
abundance: NA
j_gene: TRBJ1-2
d_gene: NA
CDR3aa: CASSGTLGYTF
CDR3nt: TGTGCCAGCAGTGGAACCCTTGGCTACACCTTC

v_gene: TRBV30
abundance: once
j_gene: TRBJ1-1
d_gene: TRBD1
CDR3aa: CAWSLDGTGVAFF
CDR3nt: TGTGCCTGGAGTCTAGACGGTACAGGGGTGGCTTTCTTT

v_gene: TRBV2
abundance: NA
j_gene: TRBJ2-2
d_gene: NA
CDR3aa: CASSDLWGFAGELFF
CDR3nt: TGTGCCAGCAGTGATTTATGGGGTTTCGCCGGGGAGCTGTTTTTT

v_gene: TRBV5-1
abundance: NA
j_gene: TRBJ2-6
d_gene: NA
CDR3aa: CASSAQGSGGANVLTF
CDR3nt: TGCGCCAGCAGCGCACAGGGTTCGGGGGGGGCCAACGTCCTGACTTTC

v_gene: TRBV21-1
abundance: NA
j_gene: TRBJ1-3
d_gene: NA
CDR3aa: CASSKASGFTGNTIYF
CDR3nt: TGTGCCAGCAGCAAAGCATCGGGATTTACTGGAAACACCATATATTTT

v_gene: TRBV6-6
abundance: NA
j_gene: TRBJ1-4
d_gene: NA
CDR3aa: CASSGDQWELFF
CDR3nt: TGTGCCAGCAGTGGCGATCAATGGGAACTGTTTTTT

v_gene: TRBV5-1
abundance: once
j_gene: TRBJ1-1
d_gene: TRBD1
CDR3aa: CASSGQGSGTEAFF
CDR3nt: TGCGCCAGCAGCGGACAGGGAAGTGGAACTGAAGCTTTCTTT